The clone carrying this T cell receptor beta chain has just a few counts. As yet, its antigen is unknown. Trimming pared 3 bases from V and 1 base from J, leaving 12 bases between. Germline V gene data show CDR1 as SGHNT and CDR2 as YENEEA. The CDR3 sequence is 15 residues long. TCRdb called the reads again in MiXCR, with one record for every CDR3 protein. The table has more than 250,000 distinct CDR3 sequences, more than 20% seen once; the top ten hold more than 10%. These data come from a study of T cell repertoires in cytomegalovirus infection. Study-wide background: An indication of both CMV infection and matching HLA type came from public TCR beta signatures.

Notes on the study in general: Identification of carriers of CMV plus the relevant HLA was achieved through cumulative public TCR beta family frequency. Clonotypes of TCR beta that were HLA-C-restricted and CMV-specific dominated the ex vivo response.

The sample in question was cultured PBMCs, obtained from culture after CMV antigen stimulation. The sequence came from a human donor in good health (CMV status not recorded). Some clones in this sample may be carry-over from other donors' samples. The chain has TRBV11-3 and TRBJ1-1; D gene uncertain. CDR3 amino acids: CASSFSFPGNTEAFF. The CDR3 DNA is TGTGCCAGCAGCTTTTCCTTCCCGGGGAACACTGAAGCTTTCTTT.